This TCR beta chain is from a study of blood T cell repertoires in COVID-19. Clones were sequenced by immunoSEQ multiplex PCR, and TCRdb holds only the in-frame ones, with some missing. This repertoire shows some 20,000 clones, less than 95% found once; its top ten account for around 4%. This CDR3 has 14 residues. Looked up from germline, CDR1 is SGHRS and CDR2 is YFSETQ. The ends were cut back, 4 bases at V and 0 bases at J, with 8 bases in the middle. The receptor's source is a human donor in a cohort sampled during active COVID-19. V gene TRBV5-1 combines with J gene TRBJ1-5; a weak D match, TRBD1 (5 bases). The specimen was peripheral blood. The CDR3 loop reads CASSVGDSNQPQHF. The CDR3 coding sequence is TGCGCCAGCAGCGTAGGGGATAGCAATCAGCCCCAGCATTTT.